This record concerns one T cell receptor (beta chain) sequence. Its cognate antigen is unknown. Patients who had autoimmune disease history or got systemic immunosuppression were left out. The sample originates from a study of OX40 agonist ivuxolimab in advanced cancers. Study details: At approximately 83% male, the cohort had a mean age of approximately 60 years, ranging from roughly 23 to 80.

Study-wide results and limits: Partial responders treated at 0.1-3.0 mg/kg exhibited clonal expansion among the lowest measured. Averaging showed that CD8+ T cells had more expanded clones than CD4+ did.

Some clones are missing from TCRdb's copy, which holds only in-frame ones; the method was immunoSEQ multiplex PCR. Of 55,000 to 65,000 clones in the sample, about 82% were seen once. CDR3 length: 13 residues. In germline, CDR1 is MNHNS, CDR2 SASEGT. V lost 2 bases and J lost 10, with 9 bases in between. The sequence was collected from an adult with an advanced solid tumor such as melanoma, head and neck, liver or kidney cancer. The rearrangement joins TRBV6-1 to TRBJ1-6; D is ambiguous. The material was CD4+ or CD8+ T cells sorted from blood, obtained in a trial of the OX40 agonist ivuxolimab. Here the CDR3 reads CASSERGISPLHF. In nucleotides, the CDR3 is TGTGCCAGCAGTGAAAGAGGGATCTCACCCCTCCACTTT.